Included here is one T cell receptor beta chain sequence, with context. The data were obtained in a study of blood T cell repertoires in COVID-19. Background on the study: Both acute and convalescent COVID-19 samples were obtained from the United States, Italy and Spain. T cells, B-cell-depleted T cells, or PBMCs supplied cDNA or gDNA.

Per the original methods: Reference gene primers were amplified, and this amplification served to estimate nucleated cell counts. TCRdb keeps only in-frame clones here, not all; method: immunoSEQ multiplex PCR. V, J and clone size are those of that table, while D and trimming were read from the DNA. The sample has over 350,000 clones, approximately 90% seen once. The CDR3 runs 15 residues. J is TRBJ2-7 and V is TRBV21-1; the tabulated D call, TRBD1, remains unverified against the DNA. TRBV21-1 is marked as a pseudogene. The sequenced sample consisted of peripheral blood. The clonotype was recovered from a woman in her 30s with acute or convalescent COVID-19. As DNA, the CDR3 is TGTGCCAGCAACAAAGGGACAGGGGGGCATGGGGAGCAGTACTTC. Translated, it gives CASNKGTGGHGEQYF.